These T cell receptor beta chains were read from a single sample in a study of shared clonotypes between healthy human individuals. The assay was immunoSEQ multiplex PCR, and TCRdb's table has in-frame clones only and misses some. The sample holds about 680,000 clones, about 78% seen once. Sequenced material: memory CD4+ T cells sorted from blood. All receptors come from a woman in her 30s in good health. CDR3s include the opening cysteine and the closing phenylalanine or tryptophan. D genes are given only for firm matches. Only part of the rows carry a size: once, few, many, or a class if the clone is expanded.

V gene	J gene	clone size	D gene	CDR3 DNA	CDR3 protein
TRBV5-1	TRBJ1-1	NA	NA	TGCGCCAGCAGCTCCCTGAGGGACGAGGCTGAAGCTTTCTTT	CASSSLRDEAEAFF
TRBV9	TRBJ2-3	NA	TRBD2	TGTGCCAGCACCACTAGCGGGAGGGTTCGAGATACGCAGTATTTT	CASTTSGRVRDTQYF
TRBV27	TRBJ2-1	few	TRBD2	TGTGCCAGCAGTACCGCTCGCGGGAGGGCCCCGCATGAGCAGTTCTTC	CASSTARGRAPHEQFF
TRBV30	TRBJ2-7	NA	TRBD1	TGTGCCTGGCGGACAGGGACCCACTACGAGCAGTACTTC	CAWRTGTHYEQYF
TRBV7-9	TRBJ1-4	NA	NA	TGTGCCAGCAGCAGTAGGGCCACAACTAATGAAAAACTGTTTTTT	CASSSRATTNEKLFF
TRBV4-1	TRBJ2-6	NA	TRBD2	TGCGCCAGCAGCCAAGTAATAGCGGGAGTCGCTGGGGCCAACGTCCTGACTTTC	CASSQVIAGVAGANVLTF
TRBV27	TRBJ1-5	NA	NA	TGTGCCAGCAGTCCGGGGTTACCGGGTCATAATCAGCCCCAGCATTTT	CASSPGLPGHNQPQHF
TRBV7-2	TRBJ1-2	many	TRBD1	TGTGCCAGCAGCGCCGCGGACAGGGGACCTCCGGGCTACACCTTC	CASSAADRGPPGYTF
TRBV30	TRBJ2-1	NA	TRBD2	TGTGCCCAGACAGCTAGCGGGAGTTATGAGCAGTTCTTC	CAQTASGSYEQFF
TRBV7-9	TRBJ1-4	NA	TRBD1	TGTGCCAGCAGCAACAATCCCGGGACAGGGGATGAAAAACTGTTTTTT	CASSNNPGTGDEKLFF
TRBV28	TRBJ1-5	NA	NA	TGTGCCAGCAGTGGACGAAAAAGTAGCAATCAGCCCCAGCATTTT	CASSGRKSSNQPQHF
TRBV4-1	TRBJ2-5	NA	NA	TGCGCCAGCAGCCAAGCATTTGGAGAAGCCCAGTACTTC	CASSQAFGEAQYF
TRBV5-4	TRBJ2-5	few	NA	TGTGCCAGCAGCCCCGGTGGGCAAGAGACCCAGTACTTC	CASSPGGQETQYF
TRBV9	TRBJ2-5	NA	TRBD2	TGTGCCAGCAGCGCCACTCCTAGCGGATTGTACCAAGAGACCCAGTACTTC	CASSATPSGLYQETQYF
TRBV5-1	TRBJ2-1	NA	TRBD2	TGCGCCAGCAGCATACTAGCGGGGTCCTACAATGAGCAGTTCTTC	CASSILAGSYNEQFF
TRBV5-4	TRBJ1-4	NA	NA	TGTGCCAGCAGCTATGGGGGGCAGTCAGGTGAAAAACTGTTTTTT	CASSYGGQSGEKLFF
TRBV5-1	TRBJ2-5	NA	TRBD1	TGCGCCAGCAGCATGCAGGGGGATCAAGAGACCCAGTACTTC	CASSMQGDQETQYF
TRBV28	TRBJ1-1	many	TRBD1	TGTGCCAGCAGTTCCCAGGGGGGTACTGAAGCTTTCTTT	CASSSQGGTEAFF
TRBV20-1	TRBJ1-2	once	NA	TGCAGTGCTAGGGACGGCTATGGCTACACCTTC	CSARDGYGYTF
TRBV27	TRBJ2-6	NA	NA	TGTGCCAGCACCAAATATAAATCTGGGGCCAACGTCCTGACTTTC	CASTKYKSGANVLTF
TRBV7-2	TRBJ1-1	NA	NA	TGTGCCAGCAGCTTAGATGTTTTTCGACTGAACACTGAAGCTTTCTTT	CASSLDVFRLNTEAFF
TRBV11-3	TRBJ2-7	NA	NA	TGTGCCAGCAGCCAAAGGGTCACTGACTACGAGCAGTACTTC	CASSQRVTDYEQYF
TRBV5-1	TRBJ1-2	NA	NA	TGCGCCAGCACCCCGAGGGGTAACTATGGCTACACCTTC	CASTPRGNYGYTF
TRBV7-2	TRBJ2-2	NA	NA	TGTGCCAGCAGCACCCGACTAAGGGGGTACACCGGGGAGCTGTTTTTT	CASSTRLRGYTGELFF
TRBV18	TRBJ1-4	NA	TRBD1	TGTGCCAGCTCCCTAACAGGGGGCAATGAAAAACTGTTTTTT	CASSLTGGNEKLFF
TRBV6-5	TRBJ2-7	NA	TRBD1	TGTGCCAGCAAGAGGGACAGGGGATGGTACGAGCAGTACTTC	CASKRDRGWYEQYF
TRBV10-3	TRBJ1-2	NA	NA	TGTGCCATCCGGGCGGATTGGGGTAACTATGGCTACACCTTC	CAIRADWGNYGYTF
TRBV19	TRBJ2-1	NA	TRBD2	TGTGCCAGTAGTCCTAGCGGGAGGGCGGGGAATGAGCAGTTCTTC	CASSPSGRAGNEQFF
TRBV18	TRBJ2-5	few	TRBD2	TGTGCCAGCTCATTACGGACTAGCGGGAGTGGAGAGACCCAGTACTTC	CASSLRTSGSGETQYF
TRBV15	TRBJ2-7	NA	TRBD1	TGTGCCACCAGCAGGGGACAGAATTACGAATACGAGCAGTACTTC	CATSRGQNYEYEQYF
TRBV28	TRBJ2-6	NA	NA	TGTGCCAGCAGTTTATTAAACTCTGGGGCCAACGTCCTGACTTTC	CASSLLNSGANVLTF
TRBV5-1	TRBJ2-3	NA	TRBD2	TGCGCCAGCAGCCCCGCTAGCGGCGCAGATACGCAGTATTTT	CASSPASGADTQYF
TRBV6-6	TRBJ1-2	NA	NA	TGTGCCAGCAGTTACTCTAGCAGTCAAAAGGGCTACACCTTC	CASSYSSSQKGYTF
TRBV10-3	TRBJ2-7	NA	NA	TGTGCCATCAAGGGCAGGGGCGAAGACGAGCAGTACTTC	CAIKGRGEDEQYF
TRBV19	TRBJ1-2	NA	NA	TGTGCCAGTAGTGGGGGCTACTCTTGGGGCTACACCTTC	CASSGGYSWGYTF